This T cell receptor beta chain was recorded in a study of T cell repertoires in cytomegalovirus infection. TCRdb reprocessed the reads via MiXCR and lists one record per CDR3 protein. The repertoire includes more than 300,000 distinct CDR3 sequences, 34% of them detected once, and about 14% sits in the top ten. Study results and caveats: Carriage of CMV together with the relevant HLA was identifiable through cumulative public TCR beta family frequency.

Regarding this clonotype: What it binds is unknown. A read error may account for a junction end that differs from germline.

The CDR3 is 15 amino acids. Germline V gives CDR1 SGHTA, CDR2 FQGNSA. The origin of this receptor is a human donor in good health (CMV status not recorded). Some clones in this sample may be carry-over from other donors' samples. The sequences come from cultured PBMCs, collected from culture after CMV antigen stimulation. The rearrangement joins TRBV7-2 to TRBJ2-6; D not certain. The DNA for the CDR3 is TGTGCCAGCAGCTTAGGGGCCTCTGTGGCCAACGTCCTGACTTTC. Its protein product is CASSLGASVANVLTF.